This T cell receptor (beta chain) appears in the sequencing data of a study of monozygotic twins with inflammatory bowel disease (dated by TCRdb to about 2019). For the study in its entirety: The complete study included about 30 monozygotic twin pairs: 19 IBD-discordant Danish pairs and nine German pairs, of which four were IBD-concordant and five were IBD-discordant. Disease-associated traits were sought mainly through comparisons between IBD patients and their genetically identical healthy co-twins within discordant pairs. Each individual had, on average, about 151 000 unique TCRalpha sequences and 181 000 unique TCRbeta sequences available for analysis. Results and caveats for the whole study, not just this receptor: Distinction between different T cell subtypes could not be achieved in the analysis. Concordant and discordant twins showed no difference in repertoire similarity, possibly because of limited statistical power. Fewer clonotypes were shared with other individuals by IBD patients than by healthy twins, most markedly in patients showing signs of disease activity. A decrease in TCRbeta repertoire diversity, as measured by inverse Simpson index, was observed in IBD patients compared with their healthy co-twins. No single strong signal or clonotype linked to IBD turned up in the results, so the idea that one exists was not supported. Because patients were on differing immunosuppressive treatments, the repertoires may have picked up extra background noise and inter-individual variability.

In regard to this clonotype: Its antigen is currently not known.

From each donor, a roughly 2.5 ml peripheral blood sample was collected into PAXgene tubes and stored at -80 degrees C. Without any T cell sorting, total RNA was extracted from whole blood using the PAXgene blood miRNA kit on an automated QIAcube. Deep TCRalpha and TCRbeta repertoire profiling with unique molecular barcoding was performed on peripheral blood of monozygotic twin pairs concordant or discordant for inflammatory bowel disease. Smoking habits were recorded for all twin pairs, with individuals classified as current, former or never smokers. Libraries came from 5' RACE. Preparation of each TCR library used about 3,200 ng of total RNA. cDNA was synthesized with SMARTScribe reverse transcriptase in eight separate reactions per sample. During cDNA synthesis, unique molecular identifiers containing a 6-nucleotide sample barcode were introduced by template switching. TCRalpha and TCRbeta cDNA was amplified by two nested PCRs of roughly 15 and 9 cycles, with bead purification after each PCR. Before amplification, the cDNA was both treated with uracil DNA-glycosylase and purified with the QIAquick PCR purification kit. The second PCR added Illumina TruSeq-compatible adapters along with sample-specific barcodes. TapeStation and Qubit were used to check library quality and concentration, and 4 to 6 ng of each library went into the pool. The pooled libraries were sequenced with 2 x 100 bp reads and custom sequencing primers on an Illumina HiSeq2500 single-index Rapid Run. On the study's bioinformatics: MiGEC version 1.2.6 was used for UMI-based consensus assembly to correct PCR and sequencing errors. MiXCR version 2.1.1 handled V(D)J alignment, clonotype assembly and CDR3 extraction. To normalise gene usage, clonotype sharing and MAIT/NKT TCR abundance, the analysis used the top 1000, 10 000 and 20 000 clonotypes per sample. Diversity was computed as the inverse Simpson index with the vegan R package after downsampling to 27 000 UMIs. Statistical testing used paired Mann-Whitney U tests on the discordant twin pairs and applied Benjamini-Hochberg correction for multiple testing. Based on TCRdb reprocessing of the reads, there is one entry per CDR3 protein sequence, and DNA is missing. Clone size and V and J calls follow TCRdb, not the original study. This sample's records show some 330,000 distinct CDR3 sequences. The ten top clones hold 5.6% of the sample.

From its cysteine to its phenylalanine, the CDR3 spans 15 amino acids. No DNA has been recorded. CDR1 and CDR2, looked up from the germline V gene, are SGHRS and YFSETQ. This TCR was sampled from a human donor with ulcerative colitis or Crohn's disease, or a healthy co-twin of an affected twin (not recorded which). The material sequenced was blood. Here the chain combines TRBV5-1 and TRBJ2-7; TCRdb designates TRBD1, a call that cannot be tested without DNA. The CDR3 is CASSGKGTGNYEQYF.